This T cell receptor (beta chain) was identified in a study of shared clonotypes between healthy human individuals. For the study at large: CD4 naive cells filled three plates per donor, CD4 memory three, CD8 naive two and CD8 memory one.

A remark on this clone: No antigen is known for it. Because the CDR3's place on the DNA is in doubt, the DNA is left out and the CDR3 is given as listed by TCRdb.

The table came from immunoSEQ multiplex PCR; TCRdb's copy has only in-frame clones and leaves some out. In the table there are under 650,000 clones, 90% to 96% of which are singletons. Study observations and caveats: Among the subsets, naive ones generally showed larger estimated richness than memory ones.

Per the germline V gene, CDR1 is MDHEN and CDR2 is SYDVKM. The CDR3 is 15 amino acids long, termini counted. This receptor was taken from a woman aged 30 to 39 in good health. The V and J genes are TRBV28 and TRBJ2-7. Sequencing was done on a sample of naive CD4+ T cells sorted from blood. Subset reported: CD45RA+ positively selected. The CDR3 reads CASSFGAGASYEQYF.